The sequence of this TCR beta chain was determined in a study of graft-versus-host responses after intestinal transplantation. Study background: Each patient got anti-thymocyte globulin induction, then tacrolimus and steroids for around 3 years. Overall study findings and caveats: GvH clones appeared in recipient marrow, some first in ileum or blood. Early post-transplant HvG declines showed an association with peak circulating GvH clone levels. The study found high graft-versus-host to host-versus-graft clonal ratios in allografts of patients with graft-donor T cell macrochimerism.

The CDR3 spans 13 residues. CDR1 and CDR2 from the germline V gene are GTSNPN and SVGIG (reference sequence). V was pared by 2 bases and J by 5 bases, with 12 bases between. On this clone: The antigen remains unidentified.

Profiling relied on immunoSEQ multiplex PCR, and the TCRdb table lists in-frame clones only, not all of them. This sample has 85,000 to 100,000 clones, with approximately 90% found just once. The sequence was obtained from a human donor who was the organ donor for an intestinal transplant. V and J are TRBV30 and TRBJ1-2; D not resolved. The sample in question was unstimulated CD8+ T cells sorted from spleen or lymph node cells, obtained before transplant. CDR3 in amino acids: CAWSRWRVYGYTF. The CDR3 DNA sequence: TGTGCCTGGAGTAGATGGAGGGTTTATGGCTACACCTTC.